The present T cell receptor (beta chain) was sequenced within a study of CD4 T cells in relation to SARS-CoV-2 and coronaviruses. Study at large: PBMCs were cultured with antigen for roughly 10 days before TCR beta sequencing. Controls used an HIV-1 Nef peptide pool or no peptide.

CD4+ T cells from unexposed donors were obtained before the COVID-19 pandemic (2011-2018). Isolation of CD4+ T cells took place after about 10 days in culture. There are a few counts of this clone. Its matching antigen is unknown. V trimming: 4 bases; J trimming: 7 bases; junction bases outside the gene matches: 14. The CDR3 has 16 amino acids. Per germline, CDR1 LNHDA and CDR2 SQIVND (reference sequence). The method was immunoSEQ multiplex PCR; TCRdb's version includes in-frame clones alone and lacks a portion of them. The sample lists 20,000 to 25,000 clones; about 84% were seen once. Sequencing was done on a sample of CD4+ T cells from PBMCs, cultured in vitro. This sequence was found in a human donor in good health. This chain links TRBV19 with TRBJ1-1, with 8 bases aligning to TRBD1. CDR3 sequence reads: CASSTLSWDRPLEAFF. DNA of the CDR3: TGTGCCAGTAGTACCCTATCGTGGGACAGGCCCCTTGAAGCTTTCTTT.